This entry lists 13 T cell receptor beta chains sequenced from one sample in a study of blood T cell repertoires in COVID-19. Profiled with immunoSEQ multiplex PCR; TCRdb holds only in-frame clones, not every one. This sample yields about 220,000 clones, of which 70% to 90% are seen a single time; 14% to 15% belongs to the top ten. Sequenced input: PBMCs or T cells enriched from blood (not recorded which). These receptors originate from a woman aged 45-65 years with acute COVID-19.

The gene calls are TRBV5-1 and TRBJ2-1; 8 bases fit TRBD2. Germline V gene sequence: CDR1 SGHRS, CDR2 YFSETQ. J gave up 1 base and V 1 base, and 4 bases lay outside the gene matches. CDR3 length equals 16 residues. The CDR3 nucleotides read TGCGCCAGCAGCTTGTCTAGCGGGTCATCCTACAATGAGCAGTTCTTC. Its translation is CASSLSSGSSYNEQFF.

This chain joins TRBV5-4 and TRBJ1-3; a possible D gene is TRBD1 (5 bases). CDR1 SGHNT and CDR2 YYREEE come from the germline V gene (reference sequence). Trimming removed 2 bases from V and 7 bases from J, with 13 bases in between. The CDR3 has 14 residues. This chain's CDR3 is CASSLIGAVNTIYF. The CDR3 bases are TGTGCCAGCAGCTTAATTGGGGCAGTCAACACCATATATTTT.

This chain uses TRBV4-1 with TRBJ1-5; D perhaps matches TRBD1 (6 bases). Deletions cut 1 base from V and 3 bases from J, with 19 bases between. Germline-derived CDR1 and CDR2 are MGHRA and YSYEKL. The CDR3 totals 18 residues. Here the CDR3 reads CASSQAVFGQRVNQPQHF. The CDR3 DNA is TGCGCCAGCAGCCAAGCCGTCTTTGGACAGAGGGTCAATCAGCCCCAGCATTTT.

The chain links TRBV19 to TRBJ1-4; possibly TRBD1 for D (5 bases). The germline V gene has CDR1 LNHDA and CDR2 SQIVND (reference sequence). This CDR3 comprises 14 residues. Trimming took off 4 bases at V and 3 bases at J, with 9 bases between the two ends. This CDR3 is CASSKAGPNEKLFF. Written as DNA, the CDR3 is TGTGCCAGTAGTAAGGCGGGGCCTAATGAAAAACTGTTTTTT.

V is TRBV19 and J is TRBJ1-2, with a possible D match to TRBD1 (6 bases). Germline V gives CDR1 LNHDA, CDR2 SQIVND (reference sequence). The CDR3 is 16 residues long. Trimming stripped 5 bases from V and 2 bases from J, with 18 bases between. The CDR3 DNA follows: TGTGCCAGTAGTCCGTTAGGGACACCGGAAAACTATGGCTACACCTTC. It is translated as CASSPLGTPENYGYTF.

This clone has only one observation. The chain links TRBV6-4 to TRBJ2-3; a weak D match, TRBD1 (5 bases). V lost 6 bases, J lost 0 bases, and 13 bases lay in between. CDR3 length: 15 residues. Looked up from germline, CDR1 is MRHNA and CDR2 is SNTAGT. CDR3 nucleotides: TGTGCCAGCAGACGACAGTTCTCGAGCACAGATACGCAGTATTTT. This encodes CASRRQFSSTDTQYF.

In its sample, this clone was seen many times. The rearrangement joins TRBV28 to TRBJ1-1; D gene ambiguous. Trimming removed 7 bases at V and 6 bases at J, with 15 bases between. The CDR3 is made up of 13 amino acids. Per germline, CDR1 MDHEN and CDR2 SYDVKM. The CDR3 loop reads CASTPGGGAEAFF. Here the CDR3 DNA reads TGTGCCAGCACCCCGGGTGGAGGCGCTGAAGCTTTCTTT. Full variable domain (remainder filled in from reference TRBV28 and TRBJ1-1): DVKVTQSSRYLVKRTGEKVFLECVQDMDHENMFWYRQDPGLGLRLIYFSYDVKMKEKGDIPEGYSVSREKKERFSLILESASTNQTSMYLCASTPGGGAEAFFGQGTRLTVV.

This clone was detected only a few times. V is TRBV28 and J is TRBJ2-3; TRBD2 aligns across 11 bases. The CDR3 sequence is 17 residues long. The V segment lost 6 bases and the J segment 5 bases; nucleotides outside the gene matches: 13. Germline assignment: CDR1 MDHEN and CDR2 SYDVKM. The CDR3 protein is CASSPVAGGPVRDTQYF. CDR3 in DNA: TGTGCCAGCAGCCCCGTAGCGGGAGGGCCTGTACGAGATACGCAGTATTTT.

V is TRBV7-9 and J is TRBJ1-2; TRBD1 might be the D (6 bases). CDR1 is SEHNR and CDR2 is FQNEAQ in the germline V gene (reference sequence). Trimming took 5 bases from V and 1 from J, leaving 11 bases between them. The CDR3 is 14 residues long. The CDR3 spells CASSPGQYNYGYTF. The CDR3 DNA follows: TGTGCCAGCAGCCCAGGACAGTATAACTATGGCTACACCTTC.

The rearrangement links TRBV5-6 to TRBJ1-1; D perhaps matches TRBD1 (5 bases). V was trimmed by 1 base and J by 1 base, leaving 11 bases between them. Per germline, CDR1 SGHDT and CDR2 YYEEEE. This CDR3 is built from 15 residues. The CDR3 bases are TGTGCCAGCAGCTTGATTGACAGCACGAACACTGAAGCTTTCTTT. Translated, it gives CASSLIDSTNTEAFF.

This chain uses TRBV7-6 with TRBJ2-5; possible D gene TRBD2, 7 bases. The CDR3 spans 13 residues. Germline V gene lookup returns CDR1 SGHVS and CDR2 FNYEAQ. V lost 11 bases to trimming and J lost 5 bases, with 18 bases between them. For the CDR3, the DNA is TGTGCCTGTAGGGGGGGCATAGGCGAGACCCAGTACTTC. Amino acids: CACRGGIGETQYF.

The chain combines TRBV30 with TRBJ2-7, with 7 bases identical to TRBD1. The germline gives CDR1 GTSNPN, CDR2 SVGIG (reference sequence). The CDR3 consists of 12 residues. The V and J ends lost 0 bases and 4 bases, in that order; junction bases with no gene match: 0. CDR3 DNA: TGTGCCTGGAGTGTACAGGGGTACGAGCAGTACTTC. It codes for CAWSVQGYEQYF.

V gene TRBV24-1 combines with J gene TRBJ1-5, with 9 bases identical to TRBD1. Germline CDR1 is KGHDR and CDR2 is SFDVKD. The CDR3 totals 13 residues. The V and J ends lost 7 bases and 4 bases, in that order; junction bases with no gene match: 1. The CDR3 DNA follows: TGTGCCACCAGGGGACAGGGAAATCAGCCCCAGCATTTT. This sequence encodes CATRGQGNQPQHF.